These 9 T cell receptor beta chains were all obtained from the same sample, sequenced in a study of blood T cells in healthy people across ages. A J-beta primer mix and a sample-barcoded 5' primer were used in a second PCR of roughly 6 to 12 cycles. TCRdb analysed the 5' RACE reads with MiXCR anew, one entry per CDR3 protein. The sample lists 1.5 million to 2 million distinct CDR3 sequences, around 42% occurring once. Sequenced: blood. The receptors stem from a human donor in good health.

This clonotype appeared a few times. CDR3 sequence reads: CSAQIGSPLHF. CDR3 nucleotide sequence: TGCAGTGCGCAAATTGGGTCGCCCCTCCACTTT. The J gene is TRBJ1-6, the V gene TRBV20-1; D not resolved. This CDR3 is 11 amino acids long. V lost 6 bases and J 13 bases, leaving 13 bases between the germline ends. The germline gives CDR1 DFQATT, CDR2 SNEGSKA (reference sequence).

As to this clonotype: A far larger clone is one base from this, pointing to a likely read error. J is TRBJ2-5 and V is TRBV12-3 or TRBV12-4; D remains ambiguous. The CDR3 runs 11 residues. V lost 7 bases and J 4 bases, leaving 7 bases between the germline ends. CDR3 region: CASTYRETQYF. The CDR3 DNA is TGTGCCAGCACTTACCGAGAGACCCAGTACTTC.

The rearrangement joins TRBV21-1 to TRBJ2-1; the table's D gene call, TRBD1, was not cross checked with the DNA. TRBV21-1 is recorded as a pseudogene. This CDR3 contains 16 residues. The CDR3 DNA sequence: TGTGCCAGCAGCATAGGGACAGGGGGCGGTTGGAGTGAGCAGTTCTTC. Protein product: CASSIGTGGGWSEQFF.

CDR3 DNA: TGCAGCGCTGAGAGGACAGGGATGTACTTC. It yields the protein CSAERTGMYF. The chain is built from TRBV29-1 and TRBJ2-5; TRBD1 matches 8 bases. The CDR3 loop spans 10 amino acids. Trimming removed 7 bases from V and 13 bases from J; junction bases left unmatched: 8. Germline V gene sequence: CDR1 SQVTM, CDR2 ANQGSEA.

This clonotype has just a few counts. The chain uses TRBV6-6 and TRBJ2-5; the D gene could be TRBD1 or TRBD2 (6 bases each). The CDR3 runs to 15 residues. V lost 7 bases and J lost 4, with 19 bases in between. Germline CDR1 reads MNHNY; CDR2 reads SVGAGI (reference sequence). The CDR3 spells CASTSSKGGRETQYF. DNA for the CDR3: TGTGCCAGCACCTCCTCCAAGGGGGGTAGAGAGACCCAGTACTTC.

The genes are TRBV29-1 and TRBJ1-1, with 9 positions matching TRBD1. J gave up 5 bases and V 5 bases, and 12 bases lay outside the gene matches. Germline-derived CDR1 and CDR2 are SQVTM and ANQGSEA. The CDR3 runs 15 residues. The CDR3 DNA sequence: TGCAGCGTTAACGCCAAATCGACAGGGGGGACTGAAGCTTTCTTT. This gives the protein CSVNAKSTGGTEAFF.

The chain combines TRBV7-2 with TRBJ1-2; tentatively, D is TRBD1 (5 bases). With 4 bases removed from V and 4 bases from J, the gap between germline ends came to 16 bases. This CDR3 spans 15 amino acids. CDR1 is SGHTA, CDR2 FQGNSA, per germline. Written as DNA, the CDR3 is TGTGCCAGCAGCTCCTCGCCCCAGGGCACCTATGGCTACACCTTC. This translates into CASSSSPQGTYGYTF.

This clonotype was seen just once. This chain joins TRBV2 and TRBJ2-1; 9 bases align to TRBD1. Germline lookup yields CDR1 SNHLY and CDR2 FYNNEI. V dropped 2 bases and J dropped 1; count of bases not matched to a gene: 3. The CDR3 consists of 16 residues. The DNA for the CDR3 is TGTGCCAGCAGTGAAAACAGGGGGCTATCCTACAATGAGCAGTTCTTC. Protein sequence: CASSENRGLSYNEQFF.

The rearrangement links TRBV9 to TRBJ2-3, with 9 positions matching TRBD2. CDR3 size: 18 residues. V lost 0 bases to trimming and J lost 5 bases; unmatched junction nucleotides: 13. Germline V CDR1 and CDR2: SGDLS, YYNGEE. The CDR3 loop reads CASSVARLAGHTGDTQYF. CDR3 sequence (DNA): TGTGCCAGCAGCGTAGCTCGGCTAGCGGGACACACGGGAGATACGCAGTATTTT. The variable domain in full, completed from reference TRBV9 and TRBJ2-3, reads DSGVTQTPKHLITATGQRVTLRCSPRSGDLSVYWYQQSLDQGLQFLIQYYNGEERAKGNILERFSAQQFPDLHSELNLSSLELGDSALYFCASSVARLAGHTGDTQYFGPGTRLTVL.